In its sample, the clone carrying this T cell receptor (beta chain) was seen once. Its antigen remains unknown. V gave up 0 bases and J gave up 4 bases, with 10 bases separating them. CDR1 SGHVS and CDR2 FNYEAQ come from the germline V gene. The CDR3 extends over 14 amino acids. This sample stems from a study of shared clonotypes between healthy human individuals. Overall study results and limits: A generally larger estimated richness was seen in naive subsets than in memory subsets. It was the non-shared clonotypes that had lower generation probabilities than clonotypes shared by all four donors.

Each of the donors was a healthy adult who was HIV-negative and had not had a recent acute infection or vaccination. Original processing notes: Junction-only immunoSEQ sequences carried no quality scores, so filtering differed. TCRdb's table, derived via immunoSEQ multiplex PCR, lists solely in-frame clones and lacks some. V and J calls and clone size are those listed in that table; D and trimming were worked out from the DNA. The sample has 180,000 or so clones; approximately 92% are singletons. The chain combines TRBV7-6 with TRBJ2-7; D is unresolved. Sequenced input: naive CD4+ T cells sorted from blood. Indicated subset: CD45RA+ positively selected. The receptor's source is a woman aged 30 to 39 in good health. The CDR3 nucleotides are TGTGCCAGCAGCTTAGCTGGCGGCAGTTACGAGCAGTACTTC. Translated, it gives CASSLAGGSYEQYF.